These 17 T cell receptor beta chains originate from one sample sequenced in a study of shared clonotypes between healthy human individuals. The table came from immunoSEQ multiplex PCR; TCRdb's copy has only in-frame clones and leaves some out. Seen here are about 980,000 clones, about three quarters observed once, and the top ten hold about 1.5%. Sequencing was done on a sample of memory CD4+ T cells sorted from blood. This sample's subset: CD45RA-negative fraction. The receptors originated from a man younger than 35 in good health.

The genes are TRBV4-2 and TRBJ2-7, with D possibly being TRBD2 (6 bases). Germline V gene data show CDR1 as LGHNA and CDR2 as YNFKEQ. V lost 1 base to trimming and J lost 0 bases, with 13 bases between them. The CDR3 is 16 amino acids. The CDR3 DNA sequence: TGTGCCAGCAGCCAAGCGGGAGTGGGAAGCTCCTACGAGCAGTACTTC. As protein: CASSQAGVGSSYEQYF.

The chain joins TRBV28 to TRBJ2-3; D is undetermined. The CDR3 has 15 residues. Trimming cost V 4 bases and J 11 bases, with 22 bases left between them. Germline V lookup: CDR1 MDHEN, CDR2 SYDVKM. The CDR3 here is CASSSHSLPLFKQYF. CDR3 DNA sequence: TGTGCCAGCAGTTCCCATTCCCTCCCGCTTTTTAAGCAGTATTTT.

The chain recombines TRBV13 with TRBJ2-1; D unresolved. The CDR3 sequence is 15 residues long. Germline V lookup: CDR1 PRHDT, CDR2 FYEKMQ (reference sequence). Trimming removed 5 bases from V and 6 bases from J, with 17 bases in between. CDR3 coding DNA: TGTGCCAGCAGCCCCCTTCTAGAGGTGAGCAATGAGCAGTTCTTC. Protein product: CASSPLLEVSNEQFF.

This chain joins TRBV2 and TRBJ1-2; D is uncertain. V was pared by 3 bases and J by 8 bases, with 7 bases between. The V gene's germline CDR1 is SNHLY and CDR2 FYNNEI. CDR3 length: 11 residues. CDR3 protein: CASSDPPGYTF. CDR3 DNA: TGTGCCAGCAGTGACCCACCAGGCTACACCTTC.

The CDR3, as DNA: TGTGCCAGCAGCCAAGATGGCACGAGAGATACGCAGTATTTT. Translation gives CASSQDGTRDTQYF. This rearrangement joins TRBV4-2 to TRBJ2-3, with D hard to call. Germline-derived CDR1 and CDR2 are LGHNA and YNFKEQ. V was shortened by 0 bases and J by 5 bases, with 9 bases between the two germline ends. CDR3 length: 14 amino acids.

This clone showed up just once. The J gene is TRBJ2-4, the V gene TRBV5-1; D may be TRBD1 (5 bases). Trimming stripped 9 bases from V and 7 bases from J, with 20 bases between. In germline, CDR1 is SGHRS, CDR2 YFSETQ. This CDR3 comprises 14 residues. The CDR3 loop reads CATVDTRSVNIQYF. CDR3 in DNA: TGCGCCACCGTGGACACACGCTCAGTGAACATTCAGTACTTC.

This chain joins TRBV6-1 and TRBJ1-3; D is ambiguous. From germline, CDR1 is MNHNS and CDR2 SASEGT. The V end was cut by 8 bases, the J end by 2 bases, with 10 bases between. The CDR3 length is 13 residues. The CDR3 nucleotides are TGTGCCAGCGTGACTCGCCCTGGAAACACCATATATTTT. Translation gives CASVTRPGNTIYF.

The CDR3 reads CASSSVSRRRTLMPDSPLHF. The CDR3 coding sequence is TGTGCCAGCAGCTCGGTAAGTCGGAGGCGGACCCTTATGCCGGATTCACCCCTCCACTTT. This chain links TRBV28 with TRBJ1-6; D call uncertain. V lost 6 bases to trimming and J lost 8 bases, with 32 bases between them. CDR1 and CDR2 from the germline V gene are MDHEN and SYDVKM. The CDR3 consists of 20 residues.

The chain is built from TRBV9 and TRBJ1-3; D gene ambiguous. Trimming removed 5 bases from V and 0 bases from J, with 9 bases in between. CDR1 and CDR2 from the germline V gene are SGDLS and YYNGEE. The CDR3 is 14 residues long. For the CDR3, the DNA is TGTGCCAGCAGAGGAGACCCCTCTGGAAACACCATATATTTT. Encoded protein: CASRGDPSGNTIYF.

A single count supports this clone. This chain connects TRBV5-1 to TRBJ2-1; 11 positions match TRBD1. With 4 bases clipped from V and 9 bases from J, the junction kept 6 bases outside the gene matches. Germline CDR1 is SGHRS and CDR2 is YFSETQ. The CDR3 is 14 amino acids. As DNA, the CDR3 is TGCGCCAGCAGCGCCGGGACAGGGGGTAGTGAGCAGTTCTTC. Encoded protein: CASSAGTGGSEQFF. Combining the CDR3 with reference TRBV5-1 and TRBJ2-1 gives the whole variable domain KAGVTQTPRYLIKTRGQQVTLSCSPISGHRSVSWYQQTPGQGLQFLFEYFSETQRNKGNFPGRFSGRQFSNSRSEMNVSTLELGDSALYLCASSAGTGGSEQFFGPGTRLTVL.

This clone ranks as medium-sized. The chain links TRBV4-1 to TRBJ1-4; D uncertain. The CDR3 runs to 16 residues. The germline gives CDR1 MGHRA, CDR2 YSYEKL. The V end lost 4 bases, the J end lost 3 bases, and 15 bases lay between the germline ends. The CDR3 sequence: CASSLERGRPNEKLFF. The CDR3 nucleotides are TGCGCCAGCAGCCTCGAACGAGGCAGGCCTAATGAAAAACTGTTTTTT.

The J gene is TRBJ2-1, the V gene TRBV10-2; 12 nucleotides line up with TRBD2. The germline V gene has CDR1 WSHSY and CDR2 SAAADI. Trimming at V came to 0 bases and at J to 9 bases, leaving 3 bases not matched to a gene. The CDR3 length is 15 residues. CDR3: CASSESSSGGVEQFF. CDR3 nucleotides: TGCGCCAGCAGTGAGTCGTCTAGCGGGGGGGTTGAGCAGTTCTTC.

The chain is built from TRBV6-1 and TRBJ2-7, with D possibly called TRBD1 or TRBD2 (5 bases each). The CDR3 is 14 residues long. V lost 5 bases to trimming and J lost 6 bases, with 17 bases between them. The germline gives CDR1 MNHNS, CDR2 SASEGT. The CDR3 coding sequence is TGTGCCAGCAGTTCCCGGGGCCTCAGCGGCGAGCAGTACTTC. Residues: CASSSRGLSGEQYF.

The gene calls are TRBV5-6 and TRBJ2-7; 12 bases fit TRBD1. This CDR3 is built from 18 residues. Germline CDR1 and CDR2: SGHDT and YYEEEE. The V gene end was trimmed by 4 bases and the J gene end by 1 base; junction bases not matched to a gene: 12. In DNA, the CDR3 is TGTGCCAGCAGCCCAGGGACAGGGGGCTTCCTACCTTCCTACGAGCAGTACTTC. This gives the protein CASSPGTGGFLPSYEQYF.

The chain couples TRBV7-9 to TRBJ2-2; 11 nucleotides agree with TRBD1. The CDR3 covers 15 residues. The germline V gene has CDR1 SEHNR and CDR2 FQNEAQ (reference sequence). The J segment lost 7 bases and the V segment lost 6 bases, leaving 7 bases of the junction unmatched. Here the CDR3 reads CASRPDRGQFGELFF. The CDR3 region has the DNA TGTGCCAGCAGACCGGACAGGGGGCAGTTCGGGGAGCTGTTTTTT.

The chain has TRBV5-1 and TRBJ2-1, with D tentatively TRBD2 (6 bases). The length of the CDR3 is 14 residues. V dropped 7 bases and J dropped 8 bases, with 19 bases sitting between them. Germline loops: CDR1 SGHRS, CDR2 YFSETQ. As DNA, the CDR3 is TGCGCCAGCCTGCAGGGTGGCGGGGCGCATGAGCAGTTCTTC. Translated, it gives CASLQGGGAHEQFF.

The V and J genes are TRBV10-3 and TRBJ1-1; D is unresolved. Germline V gene data show CDR1 as ENHRY and CDR2 as SYGVKD. Trimming stripped 3 bases from V and 1 base from J, with 9 bases between. CDR3 length equals 14 residues. As DNA, the CDR3 is TGTGCCATCAGTGATGGGAGACGGAACACTGAAGCTTTCTTT. Protein sequence: CAISDGRRNTEAFF.